A single sample is the source of the 3 T cell receptor beta chains below, sequenced in a study of blood T cells in healthy people across ages. The use of a sample-barcoded 5' primer and a J-beta primer mix characterized a second PCR of 7 to 11 cycles. In TCRdb, the 5' RACE reads were re-called with MiXCR into one record per CDR3 protein. The sample shows 2 million or so distinct CDR3 sequences, around 50% of them seen only once. Sequencing input: blood. The receptors here all came from a woman in her forties in good health.

The rearrangement uses TRBV4-2 and TRBJ2-6; TRBD1 might be the D (6 bases). The V end lost 4 bases, the J end lost 2 bases, and 12 bases lay between the germline ends. The CDR3 loop spans 16 amino acids. CDR1 LGHNA and CDR2 YNFKEQ come from the germline V gene. Written as DNA, the CDR3 is TGTGCCAGCAGCCGGTTACAGGGCACTGGGGCCAACGTCCTGACTTTC. This encodes CASSRLQGTGANVLTF.

In its sample, this clonotype was seen a few times. This chain joins TRBV20-1 and TRBJ2-7; D not resolved. The V end lost 1 base, the J end lost 2 bases, and 9 bases lay between the germline ends. CDR3 length: 13 residues. CDR1 DFQATT and CDR2 SNEGSKA come from the germline V gene (reference sequence). As DNA, the CDR3 is TGCAGTGCTAGAGTTGCGGTGGCCTACGAGCAGTACTTC. Its protein is CSARVAVAYEQYF.

The CDR3 coding sequence is TGTGCCAGCAGCTTAGTTGGGTATCTTAGCAATCAGCCCCAGCATTTT. Translating it yields CASSLVGYLSNQPQHF. The rearrangement joins TRBV7-2 to TRBJ1-5, with no clear D. Per the germline V gene, CDR1 is SGHTA and CDR2 is FQGNSA. The CDR3 is 16 residues long. The V end lost 1 base, the J end lost 0 bases, and 10 bases lay between the germline ends. The whole variable domain, filled in from reference TRBV7-2 and TRBJ1-5, reads GAGVSQSPSNKVTEKGKDVELRCDPISGHTALYWYRQSLGQGLEFLIYFQGNSAPDKSGLPSDRFSAERTGGSVSTLTIQRTQQEDSAVYLCASSLVGYLSNQPQHFGDGTRLSIL.